This T cell receptor (beta chain) was sequenced in a study of T-cell memory formation after mild COVID-19. In TCRdb, the 5' RACE reads were re-called with MiXCR into one record per CDR3 protein. The table shows approximately 110,000 distinct CDR3 sequences, with 22% occurring only once. This CDR3 comprises 14 residues. Trimming took off 0 bases at V and 7 bases at J, with 8 bases between the two ends. Germline assignment: CDR1 SGHRS and CDR2 YFSETQ. Sequencing input: PBMCs or a T cell subset sorted from them (not recorded which). The sequence was obtained from a man younger than 30 who had mild COVID-19 (a few samples of this study predate the infection). Cell type and time point are not known. The chain couples TRBV5-1 to TRBJ1-6; D ambiguous. In nucleotides, the CDR3 is TGCGCCAGCAGCTTGGAAGATTGGAATTCACCCCTCCACTTT. Its translation is CASSLEDWNSPLHF.